The source of this TCR beta chain is a study of blood T cell repertoires in COVID-19. Study summary: From the United States, Italy and Spain came samples of acute and convalescent COVID-19. Sources were T cells, B-cell-depleted T cells, or PBMCs; the material itself was cDNA or gDNA.

Methods used by the authors: Amplification of reference gene primers was used by the study to estimate nucleated cell counts. Assay: immunoSEQ multiplex PCR; the TCRdb copy retains only in-frame clones and omits some. V, J and clone size are taken as reported in that table, and D and trimming were inferred from the DNA itself. This table has some 170,000 clones, over 80% appearing once. Germline-derived CDR1 and CDR2 are SSHAT and FNYEAQ (reference sequence). The CDR3 is made up of 15 amino acids. V dropped 2 bases and J dropped 9; count of bases not matched to a gene: 7. The TCR sequence derives from a woman aged 70 to 79 with acute or convalescent COVID-19. The V gene is TRBV7-7, the J gene TRBJ2-1, with 10 bases matching TRBD2. Sequencing input: peripheral blood. CDR3 nucleotide sequence: TGTGCCAGCAGCTTAAGAGCGGGAGGGTTCGGTGAGCAGTTCTTC. Residues: CASSLRAGGFGEQFF.